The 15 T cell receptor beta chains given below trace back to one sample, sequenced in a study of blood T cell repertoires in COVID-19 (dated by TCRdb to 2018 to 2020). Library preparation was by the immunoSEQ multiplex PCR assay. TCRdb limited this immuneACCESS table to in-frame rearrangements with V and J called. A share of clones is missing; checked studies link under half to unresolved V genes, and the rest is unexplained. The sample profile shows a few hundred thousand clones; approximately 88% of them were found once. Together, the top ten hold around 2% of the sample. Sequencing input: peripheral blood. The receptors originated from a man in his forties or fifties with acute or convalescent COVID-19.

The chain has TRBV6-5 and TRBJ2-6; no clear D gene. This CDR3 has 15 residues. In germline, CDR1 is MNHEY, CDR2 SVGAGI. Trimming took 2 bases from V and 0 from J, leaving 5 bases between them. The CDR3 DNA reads TGTGCCAGCAGTTACGGCATCTCTGGGGCCAACGTCCTGACTTTC. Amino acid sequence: CASSYGISGANVLTF.

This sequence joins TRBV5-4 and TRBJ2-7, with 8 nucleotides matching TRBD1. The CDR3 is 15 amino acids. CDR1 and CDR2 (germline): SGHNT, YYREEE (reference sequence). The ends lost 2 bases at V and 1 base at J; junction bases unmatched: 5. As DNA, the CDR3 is TGTGCCAGCAGCTTCCCGAACAGGGGGTCCTACGAGCAGTACTTC. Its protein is CASSFPNRGSYEQYF.

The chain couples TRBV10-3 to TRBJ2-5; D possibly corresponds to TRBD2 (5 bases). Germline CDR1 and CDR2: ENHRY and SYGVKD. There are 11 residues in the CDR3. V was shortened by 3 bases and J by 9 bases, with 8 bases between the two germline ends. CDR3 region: CAISDGGPQYF. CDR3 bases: TGTGCCATCAGTGACGGCGGGCCCCAGTACTTC.

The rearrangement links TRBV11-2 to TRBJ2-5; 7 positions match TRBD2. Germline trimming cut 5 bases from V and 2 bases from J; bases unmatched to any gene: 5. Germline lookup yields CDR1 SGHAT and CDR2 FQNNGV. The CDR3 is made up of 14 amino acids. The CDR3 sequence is CASSQRTRQETQYF. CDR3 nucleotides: TGTGCCAGCAGCCAACGGACTAGGCAAGAGACCCAGTACTTC.

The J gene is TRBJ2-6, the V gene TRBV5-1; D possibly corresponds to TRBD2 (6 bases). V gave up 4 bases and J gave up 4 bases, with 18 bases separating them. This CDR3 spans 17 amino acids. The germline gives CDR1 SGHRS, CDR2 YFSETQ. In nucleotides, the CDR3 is TGCGCCAGCAGCCAATCCACCGTAGCGGTAGGGGCCAACGTCCTGACTTTC. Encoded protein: CASSQSTVAVGANVLTF.

For the CDR3, the DNA is TGTGCCAGCAGTGAAAGGCGGATGCAAGAGACCCAGTACTTC. Its protein product is CASSERRMQETQYF. The chain combines TRBV6-1 with TRBJ2-5; D not certain. The germline V gene has CDR1 MNHNS and CDR2 SASEGT. V lost 2 bases to trimming and J lost 2 bases, with 9 bases between them. This CDR3 is built from 14 residues.

CDR3 region: CASTKSGSSNQPQHF. The CDR3, as DNA: TGTGCCAGCACAAAGAGCGGTTCTAGCAATCAGCCCCAGCATTTT. The J gene is TRBJ1-5, the V gene TRBV9, with D uncertain. V shed 6 bases and J shed 0 bases, with 13 bases lying between them. There are 15 residues in the CDR3. Germline V CDR1 and CDR2: SGDLS, YYNGEE. The whole variable domain, remainder taken from reference TRBV9 and TRBJ1-5, is DSGVTQTPKHLITATGQRVTLRCSPRSGDLSVYWYQQSLDQGLQFLIQYYNGEERAKGNILERFSAQQFPDLHSELNLSSLELGDSALYFCASTKSGSSNQPQHFGDGTRLSIL.

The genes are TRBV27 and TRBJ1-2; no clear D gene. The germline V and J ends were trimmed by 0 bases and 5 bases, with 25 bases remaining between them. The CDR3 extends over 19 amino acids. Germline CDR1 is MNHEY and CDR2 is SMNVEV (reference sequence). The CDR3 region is CASSLSGRLIRYVDYGYTF. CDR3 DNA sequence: TGTGCCAGCAGTTTATCCGGAAGACTAATCAGATATGTAGATTATGGCTACACCTTC.

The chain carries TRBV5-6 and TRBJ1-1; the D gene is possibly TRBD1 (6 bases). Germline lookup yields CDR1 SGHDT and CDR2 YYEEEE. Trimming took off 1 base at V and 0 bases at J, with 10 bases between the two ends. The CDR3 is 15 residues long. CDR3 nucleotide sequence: TGTGCCAGCAGCTTGTATGGGGGCCTGAACACTGAAGCTTTCTTT. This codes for CASSLYGGLNTEAFF.

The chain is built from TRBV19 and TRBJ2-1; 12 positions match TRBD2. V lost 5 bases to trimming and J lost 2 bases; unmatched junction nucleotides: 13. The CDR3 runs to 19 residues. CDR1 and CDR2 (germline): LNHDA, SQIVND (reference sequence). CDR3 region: CASSPGGLRLAGAYNEQFF. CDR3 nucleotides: TGTGCCAGTAGTCCCGGGGGGTTGAGACTAGCGGGGGCCTACAATGAGCAGTTCTTC.

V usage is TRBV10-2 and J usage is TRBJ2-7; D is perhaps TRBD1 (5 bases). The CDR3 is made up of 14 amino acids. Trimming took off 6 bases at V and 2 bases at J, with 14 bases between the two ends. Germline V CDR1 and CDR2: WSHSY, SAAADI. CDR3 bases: TGCGCCAGCAGAGACAGCGAAAATCCCTACGAGCAGTACTTC. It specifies CASRDSENPYEQYF.

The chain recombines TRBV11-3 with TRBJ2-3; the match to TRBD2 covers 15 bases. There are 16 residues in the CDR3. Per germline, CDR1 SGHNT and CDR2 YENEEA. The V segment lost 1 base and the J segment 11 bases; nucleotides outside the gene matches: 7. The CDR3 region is CASSLAGTSGGKEQYF. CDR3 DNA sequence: TGTGCCAGCAGCTTAGCCGGGACTAGCGGGGGGAAGGAGCAGTATTTT. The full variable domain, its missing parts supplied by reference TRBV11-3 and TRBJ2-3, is EAGVVQSPRYKIIEKKQPVAFWCNPISGHNTLYWYLQNLGQGPELLIRYENEEAVDDSQLPKDRFSAERLKGVDSTLKIQPAELGDSAVYLCASSLAGTSGGKEQYFGPGTRLTVL.

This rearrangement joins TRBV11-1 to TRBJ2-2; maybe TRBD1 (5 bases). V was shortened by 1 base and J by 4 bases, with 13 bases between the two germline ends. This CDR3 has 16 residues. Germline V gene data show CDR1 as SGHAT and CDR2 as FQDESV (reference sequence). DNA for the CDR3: TGTGCCAGCAGCTTAGTTTTCCAGGGTGCCACCGGGGAGCTGTTTTTT. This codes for CASSLVFQGATGELFF.

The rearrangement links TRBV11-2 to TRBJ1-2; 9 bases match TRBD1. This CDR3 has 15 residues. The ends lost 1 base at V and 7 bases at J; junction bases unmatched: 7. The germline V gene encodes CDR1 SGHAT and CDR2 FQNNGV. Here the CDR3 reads CASSLGDRESSGYTF. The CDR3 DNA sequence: TGTGCCAGCAGCTTAGGGGACAGGGAGTCGAGTGGCTACACCTTC. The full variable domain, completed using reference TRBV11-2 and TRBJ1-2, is EAGVAQSPRYKIIEKRQSVAFWCNPISGHATLYWYQQILGQGPKLLIQFQNNGVVDDSQLPKDRFSAERLKGVDSTLKIQPAKLEDSAVYLCASSLGDRESSGYTFGSGTRLTVV.

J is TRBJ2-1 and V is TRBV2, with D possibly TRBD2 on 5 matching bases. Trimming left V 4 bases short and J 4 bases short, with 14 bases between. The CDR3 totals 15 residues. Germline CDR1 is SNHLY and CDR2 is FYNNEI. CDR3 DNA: TGTGCCAGCAGTGCCGCGGGTACCTCTTACAATGAGCAGTTCTTC. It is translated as CASSAAGTSYNEQFF.